These 20 T cell receptor beta chains were sequenced from one sample in a study of tumor-infiltrating lymphocytes in localized non-small cell lung cancer. Sequencing used immunoSEQ multiplex PCR; TCRdb keeps in-frame clones, though not all of them. The sample holds about 15,000 clones, approximately 68% seen once. Specimen: lung tumor tissue. Every receptor here comes from a human donor with non-small cell lung cancer.

The chain has TRBV7-2 and TRBJ1-1; D is possibly TRBD1 (6 bases). Germline CDR1 is SGHTA and CDR2 is FQGNSA. The V gene lost 5 bases and the J gene lost 1 base, with 14 bases spanning the gap. The CDR3 length is 15 residues. Here the CDR3 DNA reads TGTGCCAGCAGCGATCGGGGGCAGCAGAACACTGAAGCTTTCTTT. Translation gives CASSDRGQQNTEAFF.

The V call is TRBV7-3, the J call TRBJ2-5; tentatively, D is TRBD1 or TRBD2 (6 bases each). The V and J ends lost 0 bases and 4 bases respectively, with 12 bases between them. Germline V gene sequence: CDR1 SGHTA, CDR2 FQGTGA. The CDR3 runs to 15 residues. CDR3 nucleotide sequence: TGTGCCAGCAGCTTAACAGGGGGGAGTCGAGAGACCCAGTACTTC. Translated: CASSLTGGSRETQYF.

This clone showed up just a few times. This chain joins TRBV27 and TRBJ2-7; 11 nucleotides match TRBD2. Germline V lookup: CDR1 MNHEY, CDR2 SMNVEV (reference sequence). The CDR3 is 20 residues long. V dropped 4 bases and J dropped 5; count of bases not matched to a gene: 22. DNA of the CDR3: TGTGCCAGCAGTTCCAGCCGCGGGACTAGCGGATTACTTACTCTCCACGAGCAGTACTTC. It is translated as CASSSSRGTSGLLTLHEQYF.

The V gene is TRBV10-3, the J gene TRBJ2-7; TRBD1 or TRBD2 may be the D gene (5 bases each). Germline lookup yields CDR1 ENHRY and CDR2 SYGVKD. V dropped 4 bases and J dropped 2 bases, with 18 bases sitting between them. This CDR3 spans 16 amino acids. In DNA form, the CDR3 reads TGTGCCATCAGTGGAGCCCCCGGGACGGGTACCTACGAGCAGTACTTC. It encodes CAISGAPGTGTYEQYF.

This clone counts as medium-sized. This rearrangement joins TRBV5-6 to TRBJ1-2, with D possibly matching TRBD1 (5 bases). Germline V gene data show CDR1 as SGHDT and CDR2 as YYEEEE. Trimming took off 3 bases at V and 8 bases at J, with 8 bases between the two ends. The CDR3 has 11 residues. The CDR3 nucleotides are TGTGCCAGCAGCTCTGGGGACGGCTACACCTTC. As protein: CASSSGDGYTF.

The chain employs TRBV11-1 and TRBJ2-7, with D tentatively TRBD2 (5 bases). CDR1 is SGHAT, CDR2 FQDESV, per germline (reference sequence). This CDR3 spans 16 amino acids. V lost 1 base, J lost 0 bases, and 13 bases lay in between. The CDR3, as DNA: TGTGCCAGCAGCTTAGTAGGAGGACTGAGCTCCTACGAGCAGTACTTC. Encoded protein: CASSLVGGLSSYEQYF.

This rearrangement joins TRBV7-9 to TRBJ1-1, with D unresolved. The CDR3 consists of 15 residues. CDR1 is SEHNR, CDR2 FQNEAQ, per germline (reference sequence). Trimming took 4 bases from V and 0 from J, leaving 12 bases between them. CDR3 region: CASSSATSMNTEAFF. The CDR3, as DNA: TGTGCCAGCAGCTCAGCGACTAGCATGAACACTGAAGCTTTCTTT. Drawing the rest from reference TRBV7-9 and TRBJ1-1, the complete variable domain is DTGVSQNPRHKITKRGQNVTFRCDPISEHNRLYWYRQTLGQGPEFLTYFQNEAQLEKSRLLSDRFSAERPKGSFSTLEIQRTEQGDSAMYLCASSSATSMNTEAFFGQGTRLTVV.

This clone was observed a handful of times. This chain links TRBV6-1 with TRBJ2-7, with 7 bases matching TRBD1. Per germline, CDR1 MNHNS and CDR2 SASEGT. V trimming: 7 bases; J trimming: 2 bases; junction bases outside the gene matches: 11. The CDR3 spans 15 residues. The CDR3 region is CASTLPRGQTYEQYF. As DNA, the CDR3 is TGTGCCAGCACATTACCTAGGGGACAGACCTACGAGCAGTACTTC.

The J gene is TRBJ2-7, the V gene TRBV4-2, with 10 bases lining up with TRBD1. Germline trimming cut 1 base from V and 6 bases from J; bases unmatched to any gene: 9. Looked up from germline, CDR1 is LGHNA and CDR2 is YNFKEQ. The CDR3 covers 16 residues. CDR3: CASSQVHSGTGVEQYF. CDR3 bases: TGTGCCAGCAGCCAAGTACACTCCGGGACAGGGGTCGAGCAGTACTTC.

The chain recombines TRBV9 with TRBJ2-3; TRBD2 aligns across 16 bases. This CDR3 is 19 amino acids long. Germline V gene lookup returns CDR1 SGDLS and CDR2 YYNGEE. The J segment lost 6 bases and the V segment lost 0 bases, leaving 10 bases of the junction unmatched. CDR3 region: CASSVATIGTSGRGDTQYF. The CDR3 DNA sequence: TGTGCCAGCAGCGTAGCGACTATCGGGACTAGCGGGAGGGGCGATACGCAGTATTTT. Together with reference TRBV9 and TRBJ2-3, the CDR3 gives the full variable domain: DSGVTQTPKHLITATGQRVTLRCSPRSGDLSVYWYQQSLDQGLQFLIQYYNGEERAKGNILERFSAQQFPDLHSELNLSSLELGDSALYFCASSVATIGTSGRGDTQYFGPGTRLTVL.

V usage is TRBV19 and J usage is TRBJ2-4; D gene ambiguous. Deletions cut 4 bases from V and 3 bases from J, with 10 bases between. CDR1 is LNHDA, CDR2 SQIVND, per germline (reference sequence). There are 14 residues in the CDR3. CDR3 DNA: TGTGCCAGTAGTAGCCCTGGAGACAAAAACATTCAGTACTTC. Translated: CASSSPGDKNIQYF. Complete variable domain (other parts from reference TRBV19 and TRBJ2-4): DGGITQSPKYLFRKEGQNVTLSCEQNLNHDAMYWYRQDPGQGLRLIYYSQIVNDFQKGDIAEGYSVSREKKESFPLTVTSAQKNPTAFYLCASSSPGDKNIQYFGAGTRLSVL.

This sequence joins TRBV20-1 and TRBJ1-1; D gene unclear. The V end lost 2 bases, the J end lost 3 bases, and 4 bases lay between the germline ends. This CDR3 has 11 amino acids. The germline gives CDR1 DFQATT, CDR2 SNEGSKA (reference sequence). CDR3 amino acids: CSARKDTEAFF. The CDR3 DNA reads TGCAGTGCTAGAAAGGACACTGAAGCTTTCTTT.

This clone was observed once. J is TRBJ1-4 and V is TRBV18; D is ambiguous. Germline V lookup: CDR1 KGHSH, CDR2 LQKENI. Trimming took off 4 bases at V and 6 bases at J, with 9 bases between the two ends. This CDR3 is 13 amino acids long. In DNA form, the CDR3 reads TGTGCCAGCTCACGAAGCGGGGATGAAAAACTGTTTTTT. Its protein is CASSRSGDEKLFF. Full variable domain (rest looked up from reference TRBV18 and TRBJ1-4): NAGVMQNPRHLVRRRGQEARLRCSPMKGHSHVYWYRQLPEEGLKFMVYLQKENIIDESGMPKERFSAEFPKEGPSILRIQQVVRGDSAAYFCASSRSGDEKLFFGSGTQLSVL.

V gene TRBV29-1 combines with J gene TRBJ2-5, with TRBD1 matching 7 bases. The CDR3 covers 13 residues. Trimming at V came to 6 bases and at J to 1 base, leaving 5 bases not matched to a gene. Germline assignment: CDR1 SQVTM and CDR2 ANQGSEA. CDR3 sequence: CSVVRDSQETQYF. The CDR3 DNA sequence: TGCAGCGTCGTCCGGGACAGCCAAGAGACCCAGTACTTC.

The rearrangement links TRBV4-2 to TRBJ2-1; 10 bases are a match to TRBD2. Germline assignment: CDR1 LGHNA and CDR2 YNFKEQ. This CDR3 has 17 residues. V dropped 6 bases and J dropped 8; count of bases not matched to a gene: 16. The CDR3 DNA reads as TGTGCCAGCAGTCCGAGGCCTAGCGGGAGCCTGGGGGATGAGCAGTTCTTC. Protein product: CASSPRPSGSLGDEQFF.

This chain connects TRBV6-6 to TRBJ2-1; D is undetermined. Germline V gene sequence: CDR1 MNHNY, CDR2 SVGAGI (reference sequence). V was trimmed by 0 bases and J by 9 bases, leaving 6 bases between them. The CDR3 has 12 residues. CDR3 in amino acids: CASSYSLSEQFF. CDR3 sequence (DNA): TGTGCCAGCAGTTACTCGTTGAGTGAGCAGTTCTTC.

This clone turned up a few times. This chain uses TRBV25-1 with TRBJ2-7; 7 nucleotides agree with TRBD2. With V trimmed by 5 bases and J by 2 bases, 6 bases remained unmatched. Germline assignment: CDR1 MGHDK and CDR2 SYGVNS. CDR3 length equals 14 residues. The CDR3 DNA follows: TGTGCCAGCAGTAAGACGCGGGAGCCCTACGAGCAGTACTTC. Its translation: CASSKTREPYEQYF.

This chain links TRBV6-6 with TRBJ2-3, with D unresolved. The CDR3 has 12 amino acids. Germline values: CDR1 MNHNY, CDR2 SVGAGI (reference sequence). V lost 5 bases, J lost 2 bases, and 5 bases lay in between. CDR3 sequence: CASSDNTDTQYF. CDR3 in DNA: TGTGCCAGCAGTGACAACACAGATACGCAGTATTTT.

V is TRBV16 and J is TRBJ1-2; perhaps TRBD1 as D (5 bases). CDR1 is KGHSY, CDR2 FQNENV, per germline. V lost 0 bases, J lost 3 bases, and 11 bases lay in between. The CDR3 spans 15 residues. The CDR3 sequence is CASSQSWDGDYGYTF. CDR3 coding DNA: TGTGCCAGCAGCCAATCGTGGGACGGGGACTATGGCTACACCTTC.

V is TRBV6-5 and J is TRBJ2-5; perhaps TRBD1 as D (6 bases). CDR1 is MNHEY, CDR2 SVGAGI, per germline. CDR3 length: 13 amino acids. The V and J ends lost 3 bases and 4 bases respectively, with 9 bases between them. For the CDR3, the DNA is TGTGCCAGCAGTTATCAGGGGCCAGAGACCCAGTACTTC. Protein product: CASSYQGPETQYF.